Listed here are 12 T cell receptor beta chains from one sample, sequenced in a study of blood T cells in healthy people across ages. Alongside a J-beta primer mix, a sample-barcoded 5' primer served in a second PCR lasting about 7 to 12 cycles. TCRdb reprocessed the 5' RACE reads with MiXCR, giving one entry per CDR3 protein. The top ten hold around 0.7% of the sample, which has some 1,000,000 distinct CDR3 sequences, approximately 25% seen once. The sample was also linked to a second study, of T cells of mothers and their children.

The sequencing input was blood. Receptors originate from a girl aged 2-10 years in good health.

The chain couples TRBV7-6 to TRBJ2-7, with a tentative D call TRBD1 (6 bases). The CDR3 has 14 amino acids. V lost 6 bases to trimming and J lost 4 bases, with 16 bases between them. The germline gives CDR1 SGHVS, CDR2 FNYEAQ. CDR3 loop: CASSPGVSLYEQYF. In DNA form, the CDR3 reads TGTGCCAGCAGTCCAGGGGTCTCGTTATACGAGCAGTACTTC.

This clonotype has only a few counts. The V and J genes are TRBV7-3 and TRBJ2-2; TRBD1 agrees at 9 bases. This CDR3 is 16 amino acids long. Germline trimming cut 5 bases from V and 2 bases from J; bases unmatched to any gene: 6. CDR1 is SGHTA, CDR2 FQGTGA, per germline. CDR3 nucleotides: TGTGCCAGCAGCACCCGGGACAGGGAAAACACCGGGGAGCTGTTTTTT. Protein sequence: CASSTRDRENTGELFF.

CDR3 protein: CASSRSRGTSYEQYF. DNA for the CDR3: TGTGCCAGCAGCCGCTCCAGGGGGACCTCCTACGAGCAGTACTTC. V gene TRBV3-1 combines with J gene TRBJ2-7; TRBD1 matches at 7 bases. The germline V gene encodes CDR1 LGHDT and CDR2 YNNKEL (reference sequence). The ends lost 4 bases at V and 0 bases at J; junction bases unmatched: 6. CDR3 length: 15 amino acids.

This chain connects TRBV9 to TRBJ2-5; TRBD1 matches at 10 bases. Germline V lookup: CDR1 SGDLS, CDR2 YYNGEE. The CDR3 is 17 amino acids. Trimming took 3 bases from V and 5 from J; bases not matched to a gene: 13. CDR3 sequence reads: CASSGPGTGDLGETQYF. The CDR3 nucleotides are TGTGCCAGCAGCGGCCCCGGGACAGGGGATTTAGGGGAGACCCAGTACTTC. Complete variable domain (other parts from reference TRBV9 and TRBJ2-5): DSGVTQTPKHLITATGQRVTLRCSPRSGDLSVYWYQQSLDQGLQFLIQYYNGEERAKGNILERFSAQQFPDLHSELNLSSLELGDSALYFCASSGPGTGDLGETQYFGPGTRLLVL.

This clonotype was recorded a few times. The V call is TRBV19, the J call TRBJ1-2, with a possible D match to TRBD1 (5 bases). Germline lookup yields CDR1 LNHDA and CDR2 SQIVND (reference sequence). V lost 6 bases and J lost 7, with 15 bases in between. The CDR3 has 13 amino acids. The CDR3 bases are TGTGCCAGTAGAAGAGGGGCGTATTCTGGCTACACCTTC. It is translated as CASRRGAYSGYTF.

The rearrangement joins TRBV25-1 to TRBJ1-1; weak D call: TRBD1 (5 bases). The ends were cut back, 5 bases at V and 11 bases at J, with 18 bases in the middle. This CDR3 contains 13 residues. Per the germline V gene, CDR1 is MGHDK and CDR2 is SYGVNS. The CDR3 nucleotides are TGTGCCAGCAGTCCCAGCCCGGGGGATAGGGCTTTCTTT. Translating it yields CASSPSPGDRAFF. Filled out from reference TRBV25-1 and TRBJ1-1, the complete variable domain reads EADIYQTPRYLVIGTGKKITLECSQTMGHDKMYWYQQDPGMELHLIHYSYGVNSTEKGDLSSESTVSRIRTEHFPLTLESARPSHTSQYLCASSPSPGDRAFFGQGTRLTVV.

This clonotype has more than one count but fewer than ten. V usage is TRBV24-1 and J usage is TRBJ2-2, with TRBD2 matching 10 bases. Germline CDR1 is KGHDR and CDR2 is SFDVKD. J gave up 4 bases and V 10 bases, and 5 bases lay outside the gene matches. The length of the CDR3 is 14 residues. CDR3 DNA: TGTGCCACGAGGACTAGCGGCCTCACCGGGGAGCTGTTTTTT. The encoded protein is CATRTSGLTGELFF.

This chain uses TRBV11-2 with TRBJ2-2; tentatively, D is TRBD2 (5 bases). Germline-derived CDR1 and CDR2 are SGHAT and FQNNGV. The CDR3 loop spans 16 amino acids. Trimming removed 1 base from V and 5 bases from J, with 14 bases in between. The CDR3 here is CASSLGVGAWTGELFF. The CDR3, as DNA: TGTGCCAGCAGCTTAGGGGTGGGAGCATGGACCGGGGAGCTGTTTTTT. The variable domain in full, with the rest retrieved from reference TRBV11-2 and TRBJ2-2, is EAGVAQSPRYKIIEKRQSVAFWCNPISGHATLYWYQQILGQGPKLLIQFQNNGVVDDSQLPKDRFSAERLKGVDSTLKIQPAKLEDSAVYLCASSLGVGAWTGELFFGEGSRLTVL.

This clonotype showed up just a few times. The V and J genes are TRBV3-1 and TRBJ2-1; the D gene is possibly TRBD2 (5 bases). Trimming shortened V by 2 bases and J by 6 bases, and 14 bases separated the two germline ends. CDR3 length: 15 amino acids. Germline V gene sequence: CDR1 LGHDT, CDR2 YNNKEL (reference sequence). DNA for the CDR3: TGTGCCAGCAGCCAACCAACAGAGGGTATCAATGAGCAGTTCTTC. Amino acid sequence: CASSQPTEGINEQFF.

A remark on this clonotype: Mismatch with germline at one junction end may stem from a read error. The chain combines TRBV6-5 with TRBJ1-5; D is possibly TRBD1 (5 bases). CDR3 length: 15 residues. Germline assignment: CDR1 MNHEY and CDR2 SVGAGI. This CDR3 reads CASGYGREGNQPQHF. CDR3 nucleotides: TGTGCCAGCGGTTATGGCAGGGAGGGCAATCAGCCCCAGCATTTT.

The chain has TRBV11-2 and TRBJ2-2; the match to TRBD1 covers 9 bases. Per the germline V gene, CDR1 is SGHAT and CDR2 is FQNNGV. Trimming removed 8 bases from V and 3 bases from J; junction bases left unmatched: 7. The CDR3 sequence is 15 residues long. CDR3 sequence (DNA): TGTGCCAGCGCCACAGGGGGCCTTTACACCGGGGAGCTGTTTTTT. Its protein is CASATGGLYTGELFF.

In this sample, this clonotype turned up many times. V and J are TRBV13 and TRBJ2-5; tentatively, D is TRBD1 (5 bases). V was clipped by 2 bases and J by 2 bases, with 6 bases between them. Germline CDR1 PRHDT, CDR2 FYEKMQ (reference sequence). CDR3 length: 13 amino acids. CDR3 amino acids: CASSLKGQETQYF. The CDR3 DNA reads as TGTGCCAGCAGCTTAAAGGGGCAAGAGACCCAGTACTTC.